A single sample is the source of the 9 T cell receptor beta chains below, sequenced in a study of T cell changes during pregnancy in multiple sclerosis. Clones were sequenced by immunoSEQ multiplex PCR, and TCRdb holds only the in-frame ones, with some missing. This sample has more than 45,000 clones, with approximately 91% found just once. The source material was CD4+ T cells from peripheral blood mononuclear cells, sampled in the second trimester of pregnancy. The receptors were gathered from a female donor with multiple sclerosis, enrolled in a pregnancy study.

Concerning this clone itself: The same CDR3 can be traced to other DNA sequences in this sample. This sequence joins TRBV5-6 and TRBJ1-6; a weak D match, TRBD1 (5 bases). The germline V gene has CDR1 SGHDT and CDR2 YYEEEE. V lost 4 bases, J lost 8 bases, and 13 bases lay in between. This CDR3 has 14 amino acids. The CDR3 spells CASSLARVDSPLHF. DNA of the CDR3: TGTGCCAGCAGCCTGGCCAGGGTAGATTCACCCCTCCACTTT.

The chain carries TRBV5-4 and TRBJ2-2; TRBD2 agrees at 11 bases. Germline V CDR1 and CDR2: SGHNT, YYREEE (reference sequence). This CDR3 contains 15 residues. The ends lost 4 bases at V and 5 bases at J; junction bases unmatched: 4. CDR3 in amino acids: CASSPWTSGTGELFF. The CDR3 region has the DNA TGTGCCAGCAGCCCATGGACTAGCGGGACCGGGGAGCTGTTTTTT. The variable domain in full, with the rest retrieved from reference TRBV5-4 and TRBJ2-2, is ETGVTQSPTHLIKTRGQQVTLRCSSQSGHNTVSWYQQALGQGPQFIFQYYREEENGRGNFPPRFSGLQFPNYSSELNVNALELDDSALYLCASSPWTSGTGELFFGEGSRLTVL.

V and J are TRBV29-1 and TRBJ2-7, with TRBD1 matching over 10 bases. The CDR3 is 12 amino acids. Losses at the gene ends were 4 bases for V and 4 bases for J; bases not matched to a gene: 1. CDR1 SQVTM and CDR2 ANQGSEA come from the germline V gene. CDR3 DNA: TGCAGCGTTGGGGGACAGGGGTACGAGCAGTACTTC. Amino acids: CSVGGQGYEQYF.

V is TRBV9 and J is TRBJ2-2, with 10 bases matching TRBD1. The V segment lost 4 bases and the J segment 3 bases; nucleotides outside the gene matches: 3. The CDR3 covers 15 residues. The germline V gene has CDR1 SGDLS and CDR2 YYNGEE. The CDR3 coding sequence is TGTGCCAGCAGCCCTGGGACAGGGGACACCGGGGAGCTGTTTTTT. Protein product: CASSPGTGDTGELFF.

The chain employs TRBV30 and TRBJ2-3, with D possibly being TRBD1 (6 bases). The CDR3 covers 15 residues. The V end was cut by 2 bases, the J end by 0 bases, with 12 bases between. Germline V gene data show CDR1 as GTSNPN and CDR2 as SVGIG (reference sequence). CDR3 in DNA: TGTGCCTGGAGTCCAGGGGTTTCTAGCACAGATACGCAGTATTTT. It codes for CAWSPGVSSTDTQYF.

As for this clone: One junction end does not reproduce the germline sequence, and a read error may be involved. This sequence joins TRBV4-1 and TRBJ2-5; 8 nucleotides align to TRBD2. The CDR3 is 16 amino acids. Germline CDR1 reads MGHRA; CDR2 reads YSYEKL. The CDR3 region is CASSQGPGGRGETQYF. For the CDR3, the DNA is TGCGCCAGCAGTCAAGGTCCGGGGGGGAGGGGAGAGACCCAGTACTTC.

As concerns this clone: Germline is not matched at one junction end, which may reflect a read error. J is TRBJ2-1 and V is TRBV7-9; 8 bases agree with TRBD1. This CDR3 region has 16 residues. The germline CDR1 and CDR2 sequences are SEHNR and FQNEAQ (reference sequence). CDR3 DNA sequence: TGTGCCAGCAGTTTAGTTACGGGGACAGGAGACAATGAGCAGTTCTTC. The encoded protein is CASSLVTGTGDNEQFF.

The J gene is TRBJ2-3, the V gene TRBV2, with 9 bases identical to TRBD2. V lost 4 bases and J lost 4; bases outside the gene matches: 6. Germline V gives CDR1 SNHLY, CDR2 FYNNEI. This CDR3 has 15 amino acids. The CDR3 protein is CASSGRTSVADTQYF. Here the CDR3 DNA reads TGTGCCAGCAGTGGCCGGACTAGCGTCGCAGATACGCAGTATTTT.

This chain uses TRBV7-9 with TRBJ2-1; TRBD2 might be the D (5 bases). CDR1 SEHNR and CDR2 FQNEAQ come from the germline V gene (reference sequence). The CDR3 is made up of 14 amino acids. The V and J ends lost 10 bases and 5 bases respectively, with 18 bases between them. The CDR3 bases are TGTGCCATCCTGGGAGCCCCACAAGACAATGAGCAGTTCTTC. Amino acid sequence: CAILGAPQDNEQFF.